This T cell receptor (beta chain) was sequenced during a study of blood T cells in healthy people across ages. Isolating PBMCs gave at least 6 million of these cells per sample. Each sample yielded at least 5.5 micrograms of PBMC total RNA. Regarding the study as a whole: Among long-lived donors, naive CD4+ cells were more numerous and diversity higher than in aged donors.

Together with a sample-barcoded 5' primer, a J-beta primer mix was included in a second PCR lasting about 7 to 11 cycles. TCRdb processed the 5' RACE reads anew with MiXCR; each CDR3 protein has one entry. Found here are hundreds of thousands of distinct CDR3 sequences, 32% of them singletons; the top ten hold roughly 14%. This clonotype was counted at least ten times. Its cognate antigen is unknown. Trimming removed 5 bases from V and 2 bases from J; junction bases left unmatched: 4. The CDR3 sequence is 15 residues long. Looked up from germline, CDR1 is SGHTA and CDR2 is FQGTGA. This receptor was identified in an elderly woman in good health. The material sequenced was blood. The chain employs TRBV7-3 and TRBJ2-3; the match to TRBD1 covers 10 bases. The CDR3 DNA reads as TGTGCCAGCAGCCCAGGGACAGGGGACACAGATACGCAGTATTTT. Translation: CASSPGTGDTDTQYF.